One sample yielded the 20 T cell receptor beta chains listed below, sequenced in a study of beta chain features in type 1 diabetes. Reverse transcribing all isolated RNA meant expressed TCRB transcripts were sequenced. The repertoire was sequenced with immunoSEQ multiplex PCR; TCRdb's copy has only in-frame clones and lacks some. The table includes 200,000 to 250,000 clones, approximately 11% detected once. The source material was central memory CD4+ T cells from blood. The receptors stem from a man in his late teens or twenties in good health.

This clone was seen more than once but under ten times. The V and J genes are TRBV30 and TRBJ2-5; tentatively, D is TRBD2 (5 bases). The germline V and J ends were trimmed by 3 bases and 5 bases, with 13 bases remaining between them. Looked up from germline, CDR1 is GTSNPN and CDR2 is SVGIG (reference sequence). CDR3 length: 13 amino acids. The CDR3, as DNA: TGTGCCTGGAGCCGAGGGAGTGGGGAGACCCAGTACTTC. Protein product: CAWSRGSGETQYF.

The sample holds a few counts of this clone. This rearrangement joins TRBV18 to TRBJ1-2; possibly TRBD1 for D (5 bases). CDR1 is KGHSH and CDR2 is LQKENI in the germline V gene. There are 12 residues in the CDR3. V gave up 1 base and J gave up 10 bases, with 10 bases separating them. CDR3 coding DNA: TGTGCCAGCTCACCACAGGGACGCGACTACACCTTC. It codes for CASSPQGRDYTF.

This clone was counted many times. V and J are TRBV7-9 and TRBJ2-3; tentatively, D is TRBD1 or TRBD2 (6 bases each). Trimming pared 5 bases from V and 4 bases from J, leaving 13 bases between. Germline assignment: CDR1 SEHNR and CDR2 FQNEAQ (reference sequence). This CDR3 has 14 amino acids. As DNA, the CDR3 is TGTGCCAGCAGCCCCCGGGGGCAGGCAGATACGCAGTATTTT. Translation: CASSPRGQADTQYF.

This clone was observed a handful of times. This chain links TRBV30 with TRBJ1-3; D gene uncertain. The V gene lost 4 bases and the J gene lost 0 bases, with 19 bases spanning the gap. The germline V gene has CDR1 GTSNPN and CDR2 SVGIG (reference sequence). The CDR3 covers 17 residues. For the CDR3, the DNA is TGTGCCTGGACCGAGAGGGTTACAGCAGACTCTGGAAACACCATATATTTT. It codes for CAWTERVTADSGNTIYF.

This clone was seen more than once but under ten times. J is TRBJ1-5 and V is TRBV2; no reliable D call. This CDR3 comprises 13 residues. The V and J ends lost 4 bases and 5 bases respectively, with 9 bases between them. The germline CDR1 and CDR2 sequences are SNHLY and FYNNEI. CDR3 nucleotides: TGTGCCAGCAGTGTCGGGATGTATCAGCCCCAGCATTTT. This sequence encodes CASSVGMYQPQHF.

This clone was found a few times. This sequence joins TRBV28 and TRBJ2-1; TRBD2 is a possible D gene (6 bases). Germline CDR1 and CDR2: MDHEN and SYDVKM. The CDR3 has 15 residues. V gave up 3 bases and J gave up 2 bases, with 11 bases separating them. For the CDR3, the DNA is TGTGCCAGCAGTTTCGGGGGAGGTACCTACAATGAGCAGTTCTTC. Protein: CASSFGGGTYNEQFF.

This sequence joins TRBV7-3 and TRBJ1-1; D call uncertain. The CDR3 sequence is 13 residues long. The V gene lost 5 bases and the J gene lost 3 bases, with 10 bases spanning the gap. Germline V gene sequence: CDR1 SGHTA, CDR2 FQGTGA. The CDR3 DNA reads TGTGCCAGCAGCCCTACTTGGGACACTGAAGCTTTCTTT. The encoded protein is CASSPTWDTEAFF.

The V call is TRBV9, the J call TRBJ2-1; D is possibly TRBD2 (6 bases). Trimming shortened V by 1 base and J by 2 bases, and 10 bases separated the two germline ends. The CDR3 extends over 15 amino acids. Germline values: CDR1 SGDLS, CDR2 YYNGEE. The CDR3 nucleotides are TGTGCCAGCAGCGTATCGACGGGAGCCTACAATGAGCAGTTCTTC. Translating gives CASSVSTGAYNEQFF.

This clone was found a few times. V usage is TRBV5-5 and J usage is TRBJ2-1; 7 nucleotides align to TRBD2. CDR1 SGHKS and CDR2 YYEKEE come from the germline V gene (reference sequence). After removal of 4 bases from V and 5 bases from J, the junction contained 12 bases not matched to a gene. This CDR3 is 16 amino acids long. CDR3 coding DNA: TGTGCCAGCAGCCCGCCCGCGGGAGTAGGCAACAATGAGCAGTTCTTC. Amino acids: CASSPPAGVGNNEQFF. Full variable domain (outside the CDR3, taken from reference TRBV5-5 and TRBJ2-1): DAGVTQSPTHLIKTRGQQVTLRCSPISGHKSVSWYQQVLGQGPQFIFQYYEKEERGRGNFPDRFSARQFPNYSSELNVNALLLGDSALYLCASSPPAGVGNNEQFFGPGTRLTVL.

The chain is built from TRBV29-1 and TRBJ2-7, with TRBD1 matching over 9 bases. V lost 8 bases and J lost 3; bases outside the gene matches: 8. CDR3 length equals 13 residues. The germline V gene has CDR1 SQVTM and CDR2 ANQGSEA. CDR3 protein: CSITGGIDYEQYF. CDR3 bases: TGCAGCATCACAGGGGGCATTGACTACGAGCAGTACTTC.

This clone appeared a few times. The genes are TRBV9 and TRBJ2-1, with 9 positions matching TRBD2. This CDR3 is built from 15 residues. The junction had 3 bases not matched to a gene; V was cut back by 0 bases and J by 5 bases. The V gene's germline CDR1 is SGDLS and CDR2 YYNGEE. The CDR3 spells CASSVGLAEHNEQFF. CDR3 DNA: TGTGCCAGCAGCGTAGGACTAGCGGAACACAATGAGCAGTTCTTC.

This clone was seen a single time. This rearrangement joins TRBV4-3 to TRBJ1-4; possible D gene TRBD1, 5 bases. V was clipped by 2 bases and J by 3 bases, with 16 bases between them. The CDR3 runs to 17 residues. CDR1 and CDR2 from the germline V gene are LGHNA and YSLEER. The DNA of the CDR3 is TGCGCCAGCAGCCAAAGGCCCCCGGGGGGATCTAATGAAAAACTGTTTTTT. It is translated as CASSQRPPGGSNEKLFF.

Worth noting for this clone: Other nucleotide sequences from this sample produce the same CDR3. The J gene is TRBJ2-3, the V gene TRBV9, with unresolved D. Trimming removed 4 bases from V and 3 bases from J, with 6 bases in between. This CDR3 has 12 amino acids. Per germline, CDR1 SGDLS and CDR2 YYNGEE. The CDR3 spells CASSPGTDTQYF. Here the CDR3 DNA reads TGTGCCAGCAGCCCCGGGACAGATACGCAGTATTTT.

The rearrangement joins TRBV5-1 to TRBJ2-3; 7 bases map to TRBD1. The germline V gene has CDR1 SGHRS and CDR2 YFSETQ. Trimming took 0 bases from V and 0 from J; bases not matched to a gene: 4. The CDR3 loop spans 16 amino acids. CDR3: CASSLVGQSSTDTQYF. CDR3 bases: TGCGCCAGCAGCTTGGTGGGACAGTCTAGCACAGATACGCAGTATTTT.

This clone showed up just a few times. The rearrangement joins TRBV2 to TRBJ1-2; unclear D gene. Looked up from germline, CDR1 is SNHLY and CDR2 is FYNNEI. V was trimmed by 8 bases and J by 0 bases, leaving 7 bases between them. CDR3 length equals 12 residues. In nucleotides, the CDR3 is TGTGCCAGCTCGCTAGCTAACTATGGCTACACCTTC. Protein product: CASSLANYGYTF.

The J gene is TRBJ2-1, the V gene TRBV10-3; TRBD2 aligns across 8 bases. The CDR3 has 15 residues. The germline CDR1 and CDR2 sequences are ENHRY and SYGVKD. V trimming: 3 bases; J trimming: 7 bases; junction bases outside the gene matches: 8. The CDR3 DNA reads as TGTGCCATCAGTGAAGCGAGCGGGGGAAGGAATGAGCAGTTCTTC. Protein product: CAISEASGGRNEQFF.

The genes are TRBV7-9 and TRBJ2-5, with 10 positions matching TRBD1. V dropped 1 base and J dropped 1; count of bases not matched to a gene: 0. From germline, CDR1 is SEHNR and CDR2 FQNEAQ (reference sequence). This CDR3 is built from 15 residues. CDR3 protein: CASSLGTGGQETQYF. Here the CDR3 DNA reads TGTGCCAGCAGCTTAGGGACAGGGGGCCAAGAGACCCAGTACTTC.

The CDR3 loop is CASSLSQNEQFF. The CDR3 bases are TGTGCCAGCAGCTTGTCACAAAATGAGCAGTTCTTC. V gene TRBV5-4 combines with J gene TRBJ2-1; no definite D call. The CDR3 has 12 residues. Trimming removed 1 base at V and 7 bases at J, with 6 bases between. The germline V gene has CDR1 SGHNT and CDR2 YYREEE (reference sequence). Looking up the rest from reference TRBV5-4 and TRBJ2-1 gives the full variable domain: ETGVTQSPTHLIKTRGQQVTLRCSSQSGHNTVSWYQQALGQGPQFIFQYYREEENGRGNFPPRFSGLQFPNYSSELNVNALELDDSALYLCASSLSQNEQFFGPGTRLTVL.

The chain joins TRBV25-1 to TRBJ2-1; tentative D call: TRBD1 (6 bases). The V end lost 5 bases, the J end lost 10 bases, and 12 bases lay between the germline ends. The CDR3 length is 12 residues. Per the germline V gene, CDR1 is MGHDK and CDR2 is SYGVNS. The CDR3 nucleotides read TGTGCCAGCAGTTACAGGGTCCACGAGCAGTTCTTC. It is translated as CASSYRVHEQFF. The whole variable domain, filled in from reference TRBV25-1 and TRBJ2-1, reads EADIYQTPRYLVIGTGKKITLECSQTMGHDKMYWYQQDPGMELHLIHYSYGVNSTEKGDLSSESTVSRIRTEHFPLTLESARPSHTSQYLCASSYRVHEQFFGPGTRLTVL.

The chain recombines TRBV9 with TRBJ2-5, with TRBD2 matching 13 bases. V shed 3 bases, J shed 1 base, and the junction held 3 bases outside the gene matches. The CDR3 length is 16 residues. From germline, CDR1 is SGDLS and CDR2 YYNGEE. As DNA, the CDR3 is TGTGCCAGCAGCGCCGGGACTAGCGGGGCCCAAGAGACCCAGTACTTC. Translated: CASSAGTSGAQETQYF.